Sequencing of this T cell receptor (beta chain) was carried out in a study of blood T cells in healthy people across ages. A second about 6 to 12 cycle PCR used barcoded and J-beta primers. Through a template-switch adaptor with 12 random nucleotides, each cDNA molecule received a tag. TCRdb reanalysed the 5' RACE reads using MiXCR and keeps one entry per CDR3 protein. The sample carries 700,000 to 1,000,000 distinct CDR3 sequences, 44% recorded once. Peripheral blood was drawn, approximately 9.7 milliliters per donor. Germline loops: CDR1 LGHDT, CDR2 YNNKEL (reference sequence). After removal of 7 bases from V and 11 bases from J, the junction contained 19 bases not matched to a gene. This CDR3 is built from 15 residues.

The V gene is TRBV3-1, the J gene TRBJ2-5; 7 positions agree with TRBD2. Material: blood. The TCR was taken from a man in his sixties in good health. The CDR3 spells CASNQAASGVWEQYF. CDR3 DNA sequence: TGTGCCAGCAACCAGGCAGCCAGCGGGGTATGGGAGCAGTACTTC.